Included here is one T cell receptor (beta chain) sequence, with context. V trimming: 5 bases; J trimming: 4 bases; junction bases outside the gene matches: 6. Germline V gene lookup returns CDR1 SGHRS and CDR2 YFSETQ. CDR3 length: 13 residues. These data come from a study of blood T cell repertoires in COVID-19. The protocol was immunoSEQ multiplex PCR, while the TCRdb copy is restricted to in-frame clones and leaves out a portion. There are approximately 100,000 clones in the sample; approximately 83% occur only once, and roughly 2.6% lies in the top ten. This sequence joins TRBV5-1 and TRBJ2-7; 7 bases are a match to TRBD1. The sample consisted of PBMCs or T cells enriched from blood (not recorded which). The sequence was obtained from a woman in her forties or fifties who had recovered from COVID-19. CDR3 protein: CASRTGDLYEQYF. CDR3 DNA sequence: TGCGCCAGCAGAACAGGGGATTTGTACGAGCAGTACTTC. The full variable domain, its missing parts supplied by reference TRBV5-1 and TRBJ2-7, is KAGVTQTPRYLIKTRGQQVTLSCSPISGHRSVSWYQQTPGQGLQFLFEYFSETQRNKGNFPGRFSGRQFSNSRSEMNVSTLELGDSALYLCASRTGDLYEQYFGPGTRLTVT.